This T cell receptor (beta chain) was found in a study of CD8 T cells in ankylosing spondylitis. V was shortened by 0 bases and J by 8 bases, with 16 bases between the two germline ends. The CDR3 has 15 residues. Germline assignment: CDR1 LGHNA and CDR2 YSLEER. Study-wide results and limits: What seemed typical of ankylosing spondylitis blood was a TCR beta motif built from under 10 highly homologous variants.

A single record per CDR3 protein comes from TCRdb applying MiXCR to the 5' RACE reads. The table has roughly 440,000 distinct CDR3 sequences, approximately 17% seen once; the top ten hold 1%. A few counts support this clonotype. Its target is unknown. The chain is built from TRBV4-3 and TRBJ2-5; D perhaps matches TRBD2 (6 bases). What was sequenced was blood, either unsorted or a sorted T cell fraction (not recorded which). The sequence was obtained from a male donor with ankylosing spondylitis. CDR3 bases: TGCGCCAGCAGCCAAGAATCGGCGGGGCCCGGAACCCAGTACTTC. Protein sequence: CASSQESAGPGTQYF.